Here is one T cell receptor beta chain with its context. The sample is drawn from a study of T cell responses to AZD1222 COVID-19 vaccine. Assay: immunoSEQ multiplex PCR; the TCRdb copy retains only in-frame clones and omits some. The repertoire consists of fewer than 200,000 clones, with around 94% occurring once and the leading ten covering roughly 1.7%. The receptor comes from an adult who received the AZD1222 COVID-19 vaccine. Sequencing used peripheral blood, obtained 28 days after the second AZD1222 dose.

CDR3 DNA: TGTGCCAGCAGTTACTACCCTCTCGGGGGGTCGGGAAGCTCTGGAAACACCATATATTTT. It encodes CASSYYPLGGSGSSGNTIYF. The rearrangement uses TRBV6-7 and TRBJ1-3, with D perhaps TRBD1 (5 bases). TRBV6-7 is an ORF, with its function uncertain. This CDR3 has 20 residues. The ends were cut back, 1 base at V and 0 bases at J, with 22 bases in the middle.